A single TCR beta chain is shown here with its context. Its target antigen remains unknown. Per-base quality was not reported, and no clone a single base away is much larger than it. Genomic DNA served as template for TCR beta VDJ combination and CDR3 sequence profiling. An Illumina HiSeq 2000 was used for TCR repertoire sequencing. The source study handled its data this way. TRBV/TRBJ rearrangement plots, CDR3 size and DJ length profiles, and Simpson's diversity index were used to assess repertoires. The most abundant DNA sequence in the deep sequencing data was taken as the immunodominant clone. CDR3 amino acid sequences were screened for sharing across subjects and compared with published repertoires and the VDJdb database. TCRdb redid the processing of the public reads, applying fastp at Q25 and MiXCR, and retained in-frame beta chains. Each entry is one CDR3 protein sequence, shown with its most common DNA and genes. The V and J calls and clone size come from TCRdb's table, not from the authors' own analysis. The sample contains around 210,000 distinct CDR3 sequences, about 62% of them found a single time. The ten most abundant clones make up roughly 61% of the sample.

Including cysteine and phenylalanine, the CDR3 has 15 amino acids. Kept here is only the CDR3 DNA, which spans 45 bases and is read in frame from base 1. The germline V gene specifies SNHLY as CDR1 and FYNNEI as CDR2. V lost 6 bases and J lost 7 bases; the stretch between them is 19 bases long. This entry is derived from a study of CD8+CD57+ T cells in acquired aplastic anemia (dated by TCRdb to 2016 to 2018). A note on the overall study: On average, sorted CD4+ and CD8+ cells yielded about 3 ug of extracted DNA, with a range of 0.2 to 27.4 ug. CD8+CD57+ expansion was defined as a frequency above the mean frequency observed in healthy subjects.

General conclusions and limits of the study: No significant difference in CD8+ Simpson's diversity was found between patients and healthy controls (P=0.060). Roughly 30 CD8+ CDR3 sequences were shared between patients and controls but appeared highly expressed in patients and within their immunodominant clones.

Flow cytometry had shown CD8+CD57+ cell expansion in the patients selected for sequencing. Severe acquired aplastic anemia was diagnosed in all patients according to International Study of Aplastic Anemia and Agranulocytosis and Camitta criteria. At the time blood was sampled, none of the patients had received any therapy. TCR repertoires of sorted CD4+ and CD8+ blood T cells from severe aplastic anemia patients and healthy subjects were deep-sequenced in the study. In the USA, patient enrollment took place under clinicaltrials.gov protocols 00001620, 01623167, 00001397, 00071045, 00081523 and 00961064. Ficoll-Paque density gradient centrifugation was used to isolate peripheral blood mononuclear cells. Before DNA extraction, CD4+ and CD8+ T cells were sorted by FACS or by magnetic beads.

The origin of this receptor is a human donor with aplastic anemia. This chain joins TRBV2 to TRBJ2-1, with the D gene not confidently named. What was sequenced was sorted CD4+, CD8+, or CD8+CD57+ T cells (not recorded which) from PBMCs. For the CDR3, the sequence is CASSRSLGQANEQFF. The bases are TGTGCCAGCAGCCGATCCCTCGGGCAGGCAAATGAGCAGTTCTTC.